This TCR beta chain was sequenced for a study of patients and donors after allogeneic stem cell transplantation. MiXCR, applied by TCRdb to the RT-PCR reads, yields one record per CDR3 protein. The sample lists approximately 160,000 distinct CDR3 sequences, around 30% seen once, with around 3% in the top ten. The sequence was collected from a human donor who was either an allogeneic HSCT recipient or a stem cell or donor lymphocyte infusion donor (not recorded which). It is not recorded whose cells these are; they may come from a transplant donor. Source material: blood, either unsorted or a sorted T cell fraction (not recorded which).

This CDR3 is CASSVDYLNTGELFF. In DNA form, the CDR3 reads TGTGCCAGCAGTGTCGACTACCTGAACACCGGGGAGCTGTTTTTT. The chain is built from TRBV2 and TRBJ2-2; the D gene is possibly TRBD2 (5 bases). The length of the CDR3 is 15 residues. V dropped 4 bases and J dropped 1 base, with 10 bases sitting between them. Looked up from germline, CDR1 is SNHLY and CDR2 is FYNNEI.